This entry features one T cell receptor (beta chain) sequence. Positively selected for CCR7, the CD45RO-negative cells used as naive CD8 cells excluded terminally differentiated effector memory CD45RA+ cells. All donors were Caucasian adults living in Nashville, Tennessee. The data stem from a study of shared clonotypes between healthy human individuals. The CDR3 is made up of 12 amino acids. Per the germline V gene, CDR1 is MNHNS and CDR2 is SASEGT. Trimming took 7 bases from V and 5 from J, leaving 11 bases between them. Replicate PCRs from sorted subsets contained around 200 ng DNA, which is around 30,000 T cell genomes. Using immunoSEQ multiplex PCR, the repertoire was profiled, and TCRdb retains in-frame clones only, with some absent. This table has about 650,000 clones, nearly 97% appearing once.

The J gene is TRBJ1-2, the V gene TRBV6-1; D is unresolved. The sequence came from a woman aged 30 to 39 in good health. Sample: naive CD8+ T cells sorted from blood. CDR3: CASTDGSYGYTF. Here the CDR3 DNA reads TGTGCCAGCACGGACGGCTCATATGGCTACACCTTC.